These 31 T cell receptor beta chains came from one sample sequenced in a study of T cells in Graves' hyperthyroidism and ophthalmopathy. There were TCR beta CDR3 regions amplified from RNA transcripts. First-round RT-PCR with HTBI primers amplified the TCR CDR3 region. Each CDR3 protein gets one entry after TCRdb re-called the multiplex PCR reads with MiXCR. The table includes some 500,000 distinct CDR3 sequences, 15% to 20% detected once. Sequenced input: blood. The receptors derive from a woman under 40 with Graves' ophthalmopathy.

In DNA form, the CDR3 reads TGTGCCAGCAGTACCCCGGGCGGGACCCAGTACTTC. It translates to CASSTPGGTQYF. The gene calls are TRBV6-1 and TRBJ2-5; D unresolved. The V end was cut by 5 bases, the J end by 7 bases, with 11 bases between. The CDR3 covers 12 residues. Germline V gene data show CDR1 as MNHNS and CDR2 as SASEGT.

The sample holds many counts of this clonotype. The CDR3 sequence is CASSQVYTGELFF. Here the CDR3 DNA reads TGCGCCAGCAGCCAAGTGTACACCGGGGAGCTGTTTTTT. The chain employs TRBV4-3 and TRBJ2-2; D gene unclear. Germline V gene lookup returns CDR1 LGHNA and CDR2 YSLEER. The CDR3 runs 13 residues. Trimming cost V 1 base and J 3 bases, with 3 bases left between them.

V is TRBV6-6 and J is TRBJ2-2, with D perhaps matching TRBD1 (5 bases). Between the trimmed V and J ends, which lost 2 bases and 1 base, there was a span of 11 bases. CDR3 length: 16 residues. Germline-derived CDR1 and CDR2 are MNHNY and SVGAGI (reference sequence). Written as DNA, the CDR3 is TGTGCCAGCAGTTACAACAGGATCAGGAACACCGGGGAGCTGTTTTTT. Translating gives CASSYNRIRNTGELFF.

In this sample, this clonotype turned up a few times. This chain uses TRBV20-1 with TRBJ2-7; TRBD1 is a possible D gene (6 bases). This CDR3 has 14 residues. V shed 6 bases and J shed 2 bases, with 17 bases lying between them. Germline V CDR1 and CDR2: DFQATT, SNEGSKA (reference sequence). The CDR3 region has the DNA TGCAGTGCAAACCCGGGACAACGAACCTACGAGCAGTACTTC. Translation: CSANPGQRTYEQYF.

The chain employs TRBV29-1 and TRBJ2-1; tentative D call: TRBD2 (6 bases). CDR1 and CDR2 (germline): SQVTM, ANQGSEA. This CDR3 spans 14 amino acids. Between the trimmed V and J ends, which lost 3 bases and 7 bases, there was a span of 16 bases. CDR3: CSVDDGSGSNEQFF. Written as DNA, the CDR3 is TGCAGCGTTGATGACGGGAGTGGGTCTAATGAGCAGTTCTTC.

The rearrangement uses TRBV6-1 and TRBJ2-1, with 11 bases lining up with TRBD1. Germline V gene data show CDR1 as MNHNS and CDR2 as SASEGT. V lost 11 bases to trimming and J lost 7 bases; unmatched junction nucleotides: 7. This CDR3 contains 13 residues. The CDR3 sequence: CACAGTGGNEQFF. The CDR3 bases are TGTGCCTGCGCCGGGACAGGGGGTAATGAGCAGTTCTTC.

The chain employs TRBV18 and TRBJ1-4; TRBD1 might be the D (6 bases). Looked up from germline, CDR1 is KGHSH and CDR2 is LQKENI. Trimming shortened V by 4 bases and J by 8 bases, and 14 bases separated the two germline ends. This CDR3 is 14 amino acids long. The CDR3 nucleotides read TGTGCCAGCTCACAACAGCCGGGACACGAAAAACTGTTTTTT. Amino acids: CASSQQPGHEKLFF.

In this sample, this clonotype turned up many times. The gene calls are TRBV4-3 and TRBJ2-3; 8 bases map to TRBD2. CDR1 and CDR2 (germline): LGHNA, YSLEER. V was pared by 4 bases and J by 4 bases, with 10 bases of the junction left unmatched. CDR3 length equals 16 residues. Here the CDR3 reads CASSLNSGRGADTQYF. The DNA for the CDR3 is TGCGCCAGCAGCCTTAACAGCGGGAGAGGCGCAGATACGCAGTATTTT.

The gene calls are TRBV6-1 and TRBJ2-3; D is perhaps TRBD1 (5 bases). The CDR3 sequence is 14 residues long. Germline V CDR1 and CDR2: MNHNS, SASEGT. Trimming stripped 2 bases from V and 4 bases from J, with 10 bases between. CDR3 residues: CASSEIQGADTQYF. DNA of the CDR3: TGTGCCAGCAGTGAAATCCAAGGGGCAGATACGCAGTATTTT.

The chain couples TRBV25-1 to TRBJ1-2; possibly TRBD1 for D (6 bases). V was cut by 5 bases and J by 3 bases, with 19 bases left in between. In germline, CDR1 is MGHDK, CDR2 SYGVNS. The CDR3 is 16 residues long. The CDR3: CASSPPGAPGDYGYTF. The CDR3, as DNA: TGTGCCAGCAGTCCCCCAGGCGCCCCAGGGGACTATGGCTACACCTTC.

This clonotype has a count of ten or more. V gene TRBV20-1 combines with J gene TRBJ2-5; 8 bases map to TRBD1. This CDR3 region has 14 residues. V dropped 5 bases and J dropped 5; count of bases not matched to a gene: 10. Germline V gene sequence: CDR1 DFQATT, CDR2 SNEGSKA (reference sequence). The CDR3 here is CSAAQPRTGETQYF. CDR3 DNA: TGCAGTGCTGCCCAACCTAGGACAGGGGAGACCCAGTACTTC.

This clonotype was counted ten times or more. This chain connects TRBV6-1 to TRBJ2-3, with D perhaps TRBD2 (6 bases). The CDR3 has 15 residues. V dropped 2 bases and J dropped 0 bases, with 9 bases sitting between them. CDR1 is MNHNS and CDR2 is SASEGT in the germline V gene. The CDR3 region is CASSELATSTDTQYF. CDR3 nucleotide sequence: TGTGCCAGCAGTGAACTAGCGACGAGCACAGATACGCAGTATTTT.

This clonotype was detected a few times. The CDR3 DNA reads TGTGCCAGCAGTTACTCTGCTAGCGGGAATGAGCAGTTCTTC. It codes for CASSYSASGNEQFF. The chain employs TRBV6-5 and TRBJ2-1; TRBD2 matches at 8 bases. Germline V gene lookup returns CDR1 MNHEY and CDR2 SVGAGI. The CDR3 covers 14 residues. V was clipped by 0 bases and J by 7 bases; unmatched bases: 2.

This clonotype was seen only a few times. The chain joins TRBV5-1 to TRBJ2-7; D is tentatively TRBD1 or TRBD2 (5 bases each). Germline loops: CDR1 SGHRS, CDR2 YFSETQ. The CDR3 extends over 14 amino acids. V lost 5 bases, J lost 3 bases, and 15 bases lay in between. CDR3 loop: CASRGASNYYEQYF. The CDR3 DNA reads as TGCGCCAGCAGAGGGGCTAGCAACTACTACGAGCAGTACTTC.

This clonotype appeared a few times. This chain connects TRBV7-8 to TRBJ2-1; D is ambiguous. The CDR3 runs 14 residues. V was shortened by 1 base and J by 7 bases, with 11 bases between the two germline ends. From germline, CDR1 is SGHVS and CDR2 FQNEAQ. The CDR3 bases are TGTGCCAGCAGCTTAGTGTATGTAGGAAATGAGCAGTTCTTC. Protein sequence: CASSLVYVGNEQFF.

This sequence joins TRBV10-3 and TRBJ2-7, with D possibly TRBD1 on 6 matching bases. V dropped 6 bases and J dropped 4 bases, with 10 bases sitting between them. The CDR3 is made up of 12 amino acids. Germline assignment: CDR1 ENHRY and CDR2 SYGVKD. The CDR3 bases are TGTGCCATCAGCCCGGACAGATACGAGCAGTACTTC. Translating gives CAISPDRYEQYF.

The CDR3 nucleotides read TGCGCCAGCCGAGCGGGACAGGGAAACAATGAGCAGTTCTTC. Residues: CASRAGQGNNEQFF. The chain employs TRBV10-1 and TRBJ2-1; TRBD1 matches 9 bases. This CDR3 has 14 amino acids. From germline, CDR1 is WNHNN and CDR2 SYGVQD (reference sequence). V was pared by 8 bases and J by 5 bases, with 7 bases of the junction left unmatched.

This chain connects TRBV7-2 to TRBJ1-6, with D perhaps TRBD1 (5 bases). CDR1 and CDR2 from the germline V gene are SGHTA and FQGNSA. V was cut by 3 bases and J by 16 bases, with 13 bases left in between. This CDR3 spans 12 amino acids. The chain's CDR3 is CASSFPGTALHF. CDR3 DNA sequence: TGTGCCAGCAGCTTTCCCGGGACGGCGCTCCACTTT. The full variable domain, rest sourced from reference TRBV7-2 and TRBJ1-6, is GAGVSQSPSNKVTEKGKDVELRCDPISGHTALYWYRQSLGQGLEFLIYFQGNSAPDKSGLPSDRFSAERTGGSVSTLTIQRTQQEDSAVYLCASSFPGTALHFGNGTRLTVT.

Details on this clonotype: Lacking the conserved final phenylalanine or tryptophan, this CDR3 likely reflects a read error. CDR3 in amino acids: CASSDQGYTEAFC. As DNA, the CDR3 is TGTGCCAGCAGTGACCAGGGTTACACTGAAGCTTTCTGT. The genes are TRBV6-2 or TRBV6-3 and TRBJ1-1; a possible D gene is TRBD1 (5 bases). The CDR3 is 13 residues long. V gave up 5 bases and J gave up 3 bases, with 10 bases separating them. The V gene's germline CDR1 is MNHEY and CDR2 SVGEGT.

This clonotype was recorded many times. The CDR3 is CASSLKGIPSYEQYF. CDR3 nucleotide sequence: TGTGCCAGCAGTTTAAAAGGGATCCCTTCCTACGAGCAGTACTTC. The chain uses TRBV12-3 or TRBV12-4 and TRBJ2-7; no firm D call. V shed 2 bases and J shed 1 base, with 12 bases lying between them. The CDR3 contains 15 residues.

Note on this clonotype: One end of the junction is discordant with germline, which a read error may explain. The chain links TRBV4-1 to TRBJ2-3; possible D gene TRBD2, 6 bases. The CDR3 consists of 18 residues. CDR1 MGHRA and CDR2 YSYEKL come from the germline V gene. The CDR3 DNA reads TGTGCCAGCAGCCGAGAACTCGGGAGTGAAGGGACGACAGATACGCAGTATTTT. It translates to CASSRELGSEGTTDTQYF.

Of note for this clonotype: This may come from a read error, since a much larger clone is one base off. The chain is built from TRBV20-1 and TRBJ2-7, with D perhaps TRBD1 or TRBD2 (6 bases each). Per the germline V gene, CDR1 is DFQATT and CDR2 is SNEGSKA (reference sequence). The CDR3 is made up of 14 amino acids. This CDR3 is CSASPQGTPYKQYF. CDR3 nucleotide sequence: TGCAGTGCTAGTCCCCAGGGGACTCCCTACAAGCAGTACTTC.

CDR3 nucleotide sequence: TGCGCCAGCAGCGCAGTCTCCTATGGCTACACCTTC. It codes for CASSAVSYGYTF. The chain links TRBV5-1 to TRBJ1-2; D not resolved. This CDR3 is built from 12 residues. The V end lost 4 bases, the J end lost 4 bases, and 8 bases lay between the germline ends. Germline V CDR1 and CDR2: SGHRS, YFSETQ.

This clonotype came up many times. The chain has TRBV20-1 and TRBJ2-1; no clear D gene. V was trimmed by 6 bases and J by 0 bases, leaving 12 bases between them. The CDR3 sequence is 14 residues long. CDR1 and CDR2 (germline): DFQATT, SNEGSKA (reference sequence). This CDR3 is CSARPLSSYNEQFF. CDR3 coding DNA: TGCAGTGCACGACCGCTGAGCTCCTACAATGAGCAGTTCTTC.

This clonotype has ten or more counts. The rearrangement uses TRBV30 and TRBJ2-1; either TRBD1 or TRBD2 may supply D (5 bases each). The CDR3 totals 13 residues. Per germline, CDR1 GTSNPN and CDR2 SVGIG (reference sequence). Between the trimmed V and J ends, which lost 0 bases and 9 bases, there was a span of 12 bases. The CDR3 DNA reads as TGTGCCTGGAGTGTTCTAGCAAGGGGTGAGCAGTTCTTC. Its protein product is CAWSVLARGEQFF.

This clonotype showed up many times. The chain combines TRBV6-1 with TRBJ2-7; D uncertain. Germline V gene data show CDR1 as MNHNS and CDR2 as SASEGT. CDR3 length: 14 residues. V lost 5 bases to trimming and J lost 2 bases, with 13 bases between them. This chain's CDR3 is CASSSKGKAYEQYF. The CDR3 DNA follows: TGTGCCAGCAGTTCCAAGGGAAAAGCCTACGAGCAGTACTTC.

As concerns this clonotype: A much larger clone differs by one base, so this may be a read error. V usage is TRBV28 and J usage is TRBJ2-7; a possible D gene is TRBD1 (6 bases). Germline values: CDR1 MDHEN, CDR2 SYDVKM. Between the trimmed V and J ends, which lost 5 bases and 7 bases, there was a span of 15 bases. The CDR3 is 13 amino acids. The DNA of the CDR3 is TGTGCCAGCAGTCGACCACAGGGAAATGAGCAGTACTTC. This gives the protein CASSRPQGNEQYF.

Many counts were recorded for this clonotype. The chain combines TRBV28 with TRBJ2-2, with D possibly called TRBD1 or TRBD2 (6 bases each). The CDR3 contains 16 residues. Germline V gene data show CDR1 as MDHEN and CDR2 as SYDVKM. The V end was cut by 2 bases, the J end by 0 bases, with 10 bases between. Written as DNA, the CDR3 is TGTGCCAGCAGTTTACCCGGGGGCCCGAACACCGGGGAGCTGTTTTTT. Amino acids: CASSLPGGPNTGELFF.

This clonotype was seen more than once but under ten times. V is TRBV20-1 and J is TRBJ2-3, with a possible D match to TRBD2 (7 bases). Germline CDR1 is DFQATT and CDR2 is SNEGSKA (reference sequence). The CDR3 is 16 residues long. V dropped 4 bases and J dropped 1 base, with 18 bases sitting between them. Written as DNA, the CDR3 is TGCAGTGCTACCCCCGGGTGGGGGGGGCGCACAGATACGCAGTATTTT. Its protein is CSATPGWGGRTDTQYF.

The V and J genes are TRBV29-1 and TRBJ2-1; 9 bases are a match to TRBD1. CDR3 length equals 15 residues. Germline assignment: CDR1 SQVTM and CDR2 ANQGSEA. J was trimmed by 10 bases and V by 7 bases; bases with no gene match: 17. The chain's CDR3 is CSARTGVKNFHEQFF. CDR3 bases: TGCAGCGCGAGGACAGGGGTGAAGAACTTTCACGAGCAGTTCTTC.

The chain joins TRBV10-1 to TRBJ2-7; 7 bases match TRBD1. The V gene end was trimmed by 10 bases and the J gene end by 3 bases; junction bases not matched to a gene: 18. CDR3 size: 16 residues. Germline V CDR1 and CDR2: WNHNN, SYGVQD (reference sequence). The CDR3 reads CATRQGPERVNYEQYF. The DNA of the CDR3 is TGCGCCACCCGACAGGGACCAGAGAGGGTTAACTACGAGCAGTACTTC.